This TCR beta chain originates from a study of post-analysis software for immune sequencing data. The CDR3 length is 15 residues. Germline CDR1 SGHTA, CDR2 FQGNSA. J gave up 4 bases and V 4 bases, and 7 bases lay outside the gene matches. Points from the study as a whole: Patients showed TRBV5-6, TRBV5-1 and TRBV20-1 among five TRBV segments more frequent than in controls. Controls showed significantly higher normalized Chao1 diversity than did multiple sclerosis patients.

The TCR beta cDNA libraries contained unique molecular identifiers. MiXCR, applied by TCRdb to the PCR reads, yields one record per CDR3 protein. This sample carries some 690,000 distinct CDR3 sequences, just under 30% of them seen once, and the ten largest clones take 0.5% to 0.6%. This clonotype was seen a few times. Its antigen is still unknown. This TCR came from a girl aged 10-17 years with multiple sclerosis. Sequenced: blood. The chain links TRBV7-2 to TRBJ2-7; TRBD1 agrees at 10 bases. Written as DNA, the CDR3 is TGTGCCAGCAGCTCCTCACCGGGACAGGGGTACGAGCAGTACTTC. Encoded protein: CASSSSPGQGYEQYF.